These 10 T cell receptor beta chains share one sample of origin, sequenced in a study of blood T cell repertoires in COVID-19. Libraries were prepared by immunoSEQ multiplex PCR; TCRdb keeps only in-frame clonotypes and omits some of them. The sample includes about 160,000 clones, over 80% of them seen just once. Sequencing was performed on peripheral blood. Source of these receptors: a woman aged 60-75 years who had recovered from COVID-19.

The V and J genes are TRBV7-3 and TRBJ2-1, with 7 positions matching TRBD1. This CDR3 comprises 15 residues. Germline lookup yields CDR1 SGHTA and CDR2 FQGTGA. Losses at the gene ends were 0 bases for V and 5 bases for J; bases not matched to a gene: 4. As DNA, the CDR3 is TGTGCCAGCAGCTTAACGACGGGACAGAACAATGAGCAGTTCTTC. Amino acids: CASSLTTGQNNEQFF. Variable domain in full (rest from reference TRBV7-3 and TRBJ2-1): GAGVSQTPSNKVTEKGKYVELRCDPISGHTALYWYRQSLGQGPEFLIYFQGTGAADDSGLPNDRFFAVRPEGSVSTLKIQRTERGDSAVYLCASSLTTGQNNEQFFGPGTRLTVL.

V is TRBV5-1 and J is TRBJ2-7; TRBD1 matches 7 bases. This CDR3 has 14 residues. V lost 4 bases and J lost 2; bases outside the gene matches: 6. Germline V gene data show CDR1 as SGHRS and CDR2 as YFSETQ. CDR3 sequence (DNA): TGCGCCAGCAGCCCCGGGACAGTTCCCTACGAGCAGTACTTC. Amino acids: CASSPGTVPYEQYF.

In this sample, this clone turned up once. This chain uses TRBV18 with TRBJ1-2; a weak D match, TRBD1 (6 bases). This CDR3 has 14 residues. The germline gives CDR1 KGHSH, CDR2 LQKENI. The ends were cut back, 0 bases at V and 5 bases at J, with 10 bases in the middle. The CDR3 DNA reads TGTGCCAGCTCACCACCGGGCAGGGGTTATGGCTACACCTTC. Translating gives CASSPPGRGYGYTF.

This clone was seen only a few times. The chain uses TRBV10-3 and TRBJ1-2, with 8 bases matching TRBD1. The ends lost 6 bases at V and 4 bases at J; junction bases unmatched: 7. Germline V gene data show CDR1 as ENHRY and CDR2 as SYGVKD. This CDR3 is 14 amino acids long. The CDR3 bases are TGTGCCATCAGCAATGACAGGGGTTCCTATGGCTACACCTTC. This sequence encodes CAISNDRGSYGYTF.

The chain has TRBV10-3 and TRBJ2-1; a weak D match, TRBD1 (5 bases). The CDR3 sequence is 16 residues long. Germline-derived CDR1 and CDR2 are ENHRY and SYGVKD. The ends were cut back, 6 bases at V and 1 base at J, with 16 bases in the middle. Here the CDR3 DNA reads TGTGCCATCAGCGAAAACTTAGACAGTTCCTACAATGAGCAGTTCTTC. This sequence encodes CAISENLDSSYNEQFF.

In this sample, this clone turned up once. Here the CDR3 reads CASSYGTSDYGYTF. The CDR3 DNA sequence: TGTGCCAGCAGTTACGGGACATCGGACTATGGCTACACCTTC. V is TRBV6-5 and J is TRBJ1-2; the D gene is possibly TRBD1 (6 bases). V gave up 2 bases and J gave up 3 bases, with 10 bases separating them. CDR1 MNHEY and CDR2 SVGAGI come from the germline V gene. There are 14 residues in the CDR3.

The chain has TRBV6-1 and TRBJ1-5; D remains unclear. CDR1 and CDR2 (germline): MNHNS, SASEGT. Trimming took 2 bases from V and 4 from J, leaving 9 bases between them. The CDR3 runs to 14 residues. The CDR3 region is CASSESLYNQPQHF. CDR3 nucleotide sequence: TGTGCCAGCAGTGAATCGCTATATAATCAGCCCCAGCATTTT.

This clone showed up just once. The chain is built from TRBV19 and TRBJ1-2; 10 nucleotides align to TRBD1. The CDR3 runs 16 residues. Germline CDR1 is LNHDA and CDR2 is SQIVND (reference sequence). With 4 bases clipped from V and 2 bases from J, the junction kept 7 bases outside the gene matches. DNA of the CDR3: TGTGCCAGTAGTACCTGGACAGGGGGTCACAACTATGGCTACACCTTC. This encodes CASSTWTGGHNYGYTF. Filled out from reference TRBV19 and TRBJ1-2, the complete variable domain reads DGGITQSPKYLFRKEGQNVTLSCEQNLNHDAMYWYRQDPGQGLRLIYYSQIVNDFQKGDIAEGYSVSREKKESFPLTVTSAQKNPTAFYLCASSTWTGGHNYGYTFGSGTRLTVV.

The chain joins TRBV7-6 to TRBJ2-6; 9 nucleotides agree with TRBD1. Germline CDR1 is SGHVS and CDR2 is FNYEAQ. Trimming took 5 bases from V and 2 from J; bases not matched to a gene: 10. This CDR3 is built from 18 residues. DNA of the CDR3: TGTGCCAGCAGCCCTGTTGCAGGGACAGGGACTGGGGCCAACGTCCTGACTTTC. The encoded protein is CASSPVAGTGTGANVLTF.

This clone has a single count. The chain is built from TRBV7-9 and TRBJ1-2; D unresolved. The length of the CDR3 is 14 residues. Germline CDR1 and CDR2: SEHNR and FQNEAQ (reference sequence). Between the trimmed V and J ends, which lost 1 base and 7 bases, there was a span of 13 bases. As DNA, the CDR3 is TGTGCCAGCAGCTTAGAGAGAGGGAGCAGTGGCTACACCTTC. Amino acid sequence: CASSLERGSSGYTF.